What follows is one T cell receptor (beta chain) and its context. This sample is drawn from a study of T cell repertoires in cytomegalovirus infection. CDR3 length equals 18 residues. V lost 4 bases, J lost 0 bases, and 12 bases stayed unmatched. Germline V gives CDR1 KGHDR, CDR2 SFDVKD. Each CDR3 protein is one row after TCRdb ran MiXCR on the reads. The table has over 300,000 distinct CDR3 sequences, more than 8% seen once. The receptor was isolated from a human donor in good health (CMV status not recorded). Some clones in this sample may be carry-over from other donors' samples. The genes are TRBV24-1 and TRBJ1-2, with 8 nucleotides matching TRBD1. The sequenced sample was PBMCs. CDR3 sequence (DNA): TGTGCCACCAGTGAAGCAGGGACAGGACCAGGAACTAACTATGGCTACACCTTC. It specifies CATSEAGTGPGTNYGYTF.